This is a list of T cell receptor beta chains from one sample in a study of blood T cell repertoires in COVID-19. Assay: immunoSEQ multiplex PCR; the TCRdb copy retains only in-frame clones and omits some. The table has about 110,000 clones, 70% to 80% seen once; the top ten hold 20% to 25%. Material: peripheral blood. These TCRs come from an older man with active or convalescent COVID-19. The CDR3 runs from the conserved cysteine through the conserved F or W. Each record gives: CDR3 protein, J gene, V gene, clone size. Clone size is shown for a subset of rows, as once, few, many or a class of expanded clone.

CDR3: CASVGQTNTEAFF
J: TRBJ1-1
V: TRBV2
size: -

CDR3: CASSVTGTYNEQFF
J: TRBJ2-1
V: TRBV19
size: -

CDR3: CASSLGLARAASNEQFF
J: TRBJ2-1
V: TRBV5-1
size: -

CDR3: CASMRQGDYSPLHF
J: TRBJ1-6
V: TRBV6-4
size: -

CDR3: CASTKTGGYSNQPQHF
J: TRBJ1-5
V: TRBV19
size: -

CDR3: CASRRDRNTEAFF
J: TRBJ1-1
V: TRBV10-1
size: -

CDR3: CAWSGREGRQGSGELFF
J: TRBJ2-2
V: TRBV30
size: -

CDR3: CASSFSGTSLGYTF
J: TRBJ1-2
V: TRBV28
size: -

CDR3: CASSLGQGVETQYF
J: TRBJ2-5
V: TRBV5-6
size: -

CDR3: CASSSLAGEQFF
J: TRBJ2-1
V: TRBV28
size: -

CDR3: CASSPLTGSTDTQYF
J: TRBJ2-3
V: TRBV18
size: -

CDR3: CASSPQGAYGYTF
J: TRBJ1-2
V: TRBV2
size: -

CDR3: CASSPANTGGSGYTF
J: TRBJ1-2
V: TRBV6-2/TRBV6-3
size: -

CDR3: CASSFDRQRAYEQFF
J: TRBJ2-1
V: TRBV5-6
size: -

CDR3: CASSPRGGQGGTDTQYF
J: TRBJ2-3
V: TRBV18
size: -

CDR3: CASGLKEGGGETQYF
J: TRBJ2-5
V: TRBV12-5
size: -

CDR3: CASFRGGGGPTEAFF
J: TRBJ1-1
V: TRBV5-1
size: -

CDR3: CASSDRAGDADTQYF
J: TRBJ2-3
V: TRBV6-2/TRBV6-3
size: -

CDR3: CASTRQGRDTQYF
J: TRBJ2-3
V: TRBV5-5
size: -

CDR3: CASSLGQSSYEQYF
J: TRBJ2-7
V: TRBV5-1
size: -

CDR3: CATTSRVDYGYTF
J: TRBJ1-2
V: TRBV15
size: -

CDR3: CASSSRTGGETEQYF
J: TRBJ2-7
V: TRBV9
size: -

CDR3: CASSVAGTSGADTGELFF
J: TRBJ2-2
V: TRBV9
size: -

CDR3: CASSYPLGAGVAETQYF
J: TRBJ2-5
V: TRBV7-3
size: -

CDR3: CSVSGQGVVYGYTF
J: TRBJ1-2
V: TRBV29-1
size: -

CDR3: CASSLSGTDTQYF
J: TRBJ2-3
V: TRBV5-5
size: -

CDR3: CASSLRQGATGELFF
J: TRBJ2-2
V: TRBV7-8
size: -

CDR3: CASSSPGREHTQYF
J: TRBJ2-3
V: TRBV18
size: -

CDR3: CASSLTGLNTEAFF
J: TRBJ1-1
V: TRBV5-1
size: -

CDR3: CASSRWDRRSYEQYF
J: TRBJ2-7
V: TRBV3-1/TRBV3-2
size: -

CDR3: CASSLGDRGNTEAFF
J: TRBJ1-1
V: TRBV5-1
size: few

CDR3: CATSSTSGAYNEQFF
J: TRBJ2-1
V: TRBV24-1
size: few

CDR3: CASSLLGNTIYF
J: TRBJ1-3
V: TRBV5-6
size: -

CDR3: CASRSGDYFGYTF
J: TRBJ1-2
V: TRBV2
size: -

CDR3: CASSFGGYEQYF
J: TRBJ2-7
V: TRBV12-3/TRBV12-4
size: -

CDR3: CASSPNLAGPSYEQYF
J: TRBJ2-7
V: TRBV18
size: -

CDR3: CASSHDPTGDYGYTF
J: TRBJ1-2
V: TRBV5-1
size: -

CDR3: CASSLGPSAGADTQYF
J: TRBJ2-3
V: TRBV6-6
size: -

CDR3: CASSLPREETQYF
J: TRBJ2-5
V: TRBV5-6
size: -

CDR3: CASGSGDSSYEQYF
J: TRBJ2-7
V: TRBV2
size: -

CDR3: CASSQTGGSPYGYTF
J: TRBJ1-2
V: TRBV3-1/TRBV3-2
size: -

CDR3: CASSFTEYSYNEQFF
J: TRBJ2-1
V: TRBV5-5
size: -

CDR3: CASSTQANNSPLHF
J: TRBJ1-6
V: TRBV9
size: few

CDR3: CASSQDGGIGTGELFF
J: TRBJ2-2
V: TRBV4-1
size: -